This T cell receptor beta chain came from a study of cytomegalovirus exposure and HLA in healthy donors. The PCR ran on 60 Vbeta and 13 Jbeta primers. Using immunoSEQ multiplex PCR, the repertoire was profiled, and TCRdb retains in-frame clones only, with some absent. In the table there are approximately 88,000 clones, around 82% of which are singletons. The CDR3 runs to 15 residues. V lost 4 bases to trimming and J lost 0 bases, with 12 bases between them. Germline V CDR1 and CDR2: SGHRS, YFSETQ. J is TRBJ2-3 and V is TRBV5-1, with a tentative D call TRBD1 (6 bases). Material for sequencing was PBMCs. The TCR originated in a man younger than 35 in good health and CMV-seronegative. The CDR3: CASSPRQESTDTQYF. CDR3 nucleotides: TGCGCCAGCAGCCCAAGACAGGAGAGCACAGATACGCAGTATTTT.